This T cell receptor beta chain was identified in a study of OX40 agonist ivuxolimab in advanced cancers. Study-level background: Patients were 82.7% male with ages roughly 23 to 79, mean about 65. Notes on the study in general: At 0.1 to 3.0 mg/kg and by week 6, CD4+ and CD8+ T cells in the blood had expanded clonally. Nonresponders, in some cases, also had low normalized T-cell clonal expansion.

CDR1 is SGHVS and CDR2 is FQNEAQ in the germline V gene. V lost 6 bases to trimming and J lost 1 base, with 12 bases between them. The CDR3 contains 14 residues. To note about this clone: The antigen remains undetermined.

Blood got drawn at baseline, again on cycle 4 day 1, and then on cycle 7 day 1. Only in-frame clones appear in the TCRdb table, and some are missing; sequencing was by immunoSEQ multiplex PCR. The data contain roughly 90,000 clones, under 95% of them singletons. This sequence originates from an adult with an advanced solid tumor such as melanoma, head and neck, liver or kidney cancer. The gene calls are TRBV7-8 and TRBJ1-1, with D maybe TRBD1 (5 bases). Material: CD4+ or CD8+ T cells sorted from blood, obtained in a trial of the OX40 agonist ivuxolimab. The CDR3 spells CASRTGTENTEAFF. The CDR3, as DNA: TGTGCCAGCAGGACCGGGACGGAGAACACTGAAGCTTTCTTT. Variable domain in full (rest from reference TRBV7-8 and TRBJ1-1): GAGVSQSPRYKVAKRGQDVALRCDPISGHVSLFWYQQALGQGPEFLTYFQNEAQLDKSGLPSDRFFAERPEGSVSTLKIQRTQQEDSAVYLCASRTGTENTEAFFGQGTRLTVV.